Shown below are 19 T cell receptor beta chains from a single sample sequenced in a study of cytomegalovirus exposure and HLA in healthy donors. The PCR made use of 60 Vbeta and 13 Jbeta primers. Generated by immunoSEQ multiplex PCR, the TCRdb table keeps only in-frame clones and is missing some. Found here are about 130,000 clones, around four fifths of them singletons; the top ten hold roughly 20%. Sequencing was done on a sample of PBMCs. The receptors originated from a man younger than 35 in good health and CMV-seropositive.

The chain joins TRBV7-3 to TRBJ1-1; unclear D gene. The germline gives CDR1 SGHTA, CDR2 FQGTGA. Trimming pared 5 bases from V and 1 base from J, leaving 8 bases between. The CDR3 totals 13 residues. The CDR3 sequence is CASSNRQNTEAFF. CDR3 DNA sequence: TGTGCCAGCAGCAACAGACAGAACACTGAAGCTTTCTTT.

The chain joins TRBV7-2 to TRBJ1-2, with 7 bases matching TRBD1. V dropped 1 base and J dropped 3; count of bases not matched to a gene: 5. Germline CDR1 is SGHTA and CDR2 is FQGNSA. There are 15 residues in the CDR3. The chain's CDR3 is CASSLEGGMDYGYTF. The CDR3 DNA sequence: TGTGCCAGCAGCTTAGAAGGGGGCATGGACTATGGCTACACCTTC. The whole variable domain, remainder taken from reference TRBV7-2 and TRBJ1-2, is GAGVSQSPSNKVTEKGKDVELRCDPISGHTALYWYRQSLGQGLEFLIYFQGNSAPDKSGLPSDRFSAERTGGSVSTLTIQRTQQEDSAVYLCASSLEGGMDYGYTFGSGTRLTVV.

The rearrangement joins TRBV18 to TRBJ1-1, with unresolved D. CDR1 and CDR2 from the germline V gene are KGHSH and LQKENI. CDR3 length equals 14 residues. V lost 2 bases and J 0 bases, leaving 7 bases between the germline ends. The CDR3 DNA reads TGTGCCAGCTCACCATCAGAAGTGAACACTGAAGCTTTCTTT. Translated, it gives CASSPSEVNTEAFF.

This chain joins TRBV18 and TRBJ1-1; unclear D gene. Looked up from germline, CDR1 is KGHSH and CDR2 is LQKENI. This CDR3 comprises 16 residues. Deletions cut 3 bases from V and 2 bases from J, with 16 bases between. The CDR3 spells CASSPVSGVGNTEAFF. CDR3 coding DNA: TGTGCCAGCTCACCGGTCAGCGGGGTGGGTAACACTGAAGCTTTCTTT. Looking up the rest from reference TRBV18 and TRBJ1-1 gives the full variable domain: NAGVMQNPRHLVRRRGQEARLRCSPMKGHSHVYWYRQLPEEGLKFMVYLQKENIIDESGMPKERFSAEFPKEGPSILRIQQVVRGDSAAYFCASSPVSGVGNTEAFFGQGTRLTVV.

This clone was observed a single time. Other DNA sequences of this sample code for an identical CDR3. This chain links TRBV30 with TRBJ2-6; D is uncertain. In germline, CDR1 is GTSNPN, CDR2 SVGIG (reference sequence). Trimming pared 4 bases from V and 2 bases from J, leaving 3 bases between. CDR3 length: 12 residues. CDR3: CAWTPGANVLTF. The DNA for the CDR3 is TGTGCCTGGACTCCTGGGGCCAACGTCCTGACTTTC.

V and J are TRBV6-1 and TRBJ1-2, with D unclear. Germline loops: CDR1 MNHNS, CDR2 SASEGT. The CDR3 length is 16 residues. The V gene lost 2 bases and the J gene lost 7 bases, with 20 bases spanning the gap. In DNA form, the CDR3 reads TGTGCCAGCAGTGAATACAACGACGGGAGGGATGGTGGCTACACCTTC. It codes for CASSEYNDGRDGGYTF.

V gene TRBV5-1 combines with J gene TRBJ2-1; 11 nucleotides agree with TRBD2. The CDR3 is 14 residues long. With V trimmed by 4 bases and J by 8 bases, 5 bases remained unmatched. Per the germline V gene, CDR1 is SGHRS and CDR2 is YFSETQ. Written as DNA, the CDR3 is TGCGCCAGCAGCCGTAGCGGGGGGGCCTATGAGCAGTTCTTC. Translation gives CASSRSGGAYEQFF.

The J gene is TRBJ2-3, the V gene TRBV12-5; 9 nucleotides agree with TRBD1. J lost 0 bases, V lost 3 bases, and 10 bases had no gene match. CDR3 size: 18 residues. CDR1 is LGHNT and CDR2 is FRNRAP in the germline V gene. CDR3 nucleotides: TGTGCTAGTGGTTTTGAACAGGGGGCACCGTTAAGCACAGATACGCAGTATTTT. Translating it yields CASGFEQGAPLSTDTQYF.

The chain carries TRBV11-2 and TRBJ2-2; possible D gene TRBD2, 6 bases. This CDR3 comprises 15 residues. V was trimmed by 1 base and J by 4 bases, leaving 10 bases between them. The germline gives CDR1 SGHAT, CDR2 FQNNGV. The CDR3 loop is CASSLVWGVTGELFF. In nucleotides, the CDR3 is TGTGCCAGCAGCTTAGTCTGGGGGGTCACCGGGGAGCTGTTTTTT.

V gene TRBV7-9 combines with J gene TRBJ2-7, with 9 bases that match TRBD1. CDR3 length: 15 residues. Germline CDR1 and CDR2: SEHNR and FQNEAQ (reference sequence). After removal of 5 bases from V and 5 bases from J, the junction contained 10 bases not matched to a gene. The CDR3 nucleotides read TGTGCCAGCAGCATCTGGGACAGGGTGGGCGACGAGCAGTACTTC. It translates to CASSIWDRVGDEQYF.

This clone was counted many times. The gene calls are TRBV6-5 and TRBJ1-1; D possibly corresponds to TRBD1 (6 bases). The germline CDR1 and CDR2 sequences are MNHEY and SVGAGI. Trimming removed 6 bases at V and 1 base at J, with 6 bases between. The CDR3 consists of 12 residues. This chain's CDR3 is CASRTGNTEAFF. The CDR3 DNA reads TGTGCCAGCAGGACAGGGAACACTGAAGCTTTCTTT.

The chain joins TRBV5-6 to TRBJ1-2, with TRBD1 matching 7 bases. Germline CDR1 SGHDT, CDR2 YYEEEE. V lost 3 bases and J lost 3; bases outside the gene matches: 2. This CDR3 comprises 13 residues. In DNA, the CDR3 is TGTGCCAGCAGCTCCGGGACAGACTATGGCTACACCTTC. Residues: CASSSGTDYGYTF.

This rearrangement joins TRBV19 to TRBJ2-1, with TRBD2 matching 9 bases. After removal of 1 base from V and 4 bases from J, the junction contained 2 bases not matched to a gene. Per germline, CDR1 LNHDA and CDR2 SQIVND (reference sequence). This CDR3 has 15 amino acids. The CDR3 nucleotides read TGTGCCAGTAGTATAGGGACTAGCGATTACAATGAGCAGTTCTTC. It specifies CASSIGTSDYNEQFF.

The rearrangement joins TRBV6-5 to TRBJ1-2; 12 positions match TRBD1. The germline V gene has CDR1 MNHEY and CDR2 SVGAGI. The length of the CDR3 is 16 residues. Trimming cost V 0 bases and J 8 bases; bases outside gene matches: 7. The CDR3 protein is CASSYSTGTGGKGYTF. DNA of the CDR3: TGTGCCAGCAGTTACTCGACCGGGACAGGGGGCAAAGGCTACACCTTC.

The genes are TRBV9 and TRBJ2-5; D unresolved. The DNA end is more similar to TRBJ2-7, so the J call may be wrong. The length of the CDR3 is 14 residues. The germline V gene has CDR1 SGDLS and CDR2 YYNGEE. CDR3 coding DNA: TGTGCCAGCAGCGTAGCGATTGATTCCTACGAGCAGTACTTC. Translated, it gives CASSVAIDSYEQYF.

The V and J genes are TRBV19 and TRBJ1-1; 7 bases agree with TRBD1. Germline lookup yields CDR1 LNHDA and CDR2 SQIVND (reference sequence). V gave up 8 bases and J gave up 1 base; unmatched junction bases: 7. CDR3 length equals 14 residues. In nucleotides, the CDR3 is TGTGCCAGTCGTACTTGGACAGGGAACACTGAAGCTTTCTTT. Amino acids: CASRTWTGNTEAFF. The entire variable domain, with the rest obtained from reference TRBV19 and TRBJ1-1, is as follows: DGGITQSPKYLFRKEGQNVTLSCEQNLNHDAMYWYRQDPGQGLRLIYYSQIVNDFQKGDIAEGYSVSREKKESFPLTVTSAQKNPTAFYLCASRTWTGNTEAFFGQGTRLTVV.

The J gene is TRBJ2-3, the V gene TRBV4-1, with D maybe TRBD2 (6 bases). Trimming took off 1 base at V and 2 bases at J, with 10 bases between the two ends. CDR1 is MGHRA, CDR2 YSYEKL, per germline. This CDR3 region has 15 residues. The CDR3 nucleotides read TGCGCCAGCAGCCAAGGGGCGGGACTCACAGATACGCAGTATTTT. Amino acid sequence: CASSQGAGLTDTQYF.

V usage is TRBV27 and J usage is TRBJ1-5; D uncertain. The germline V and J ends were trimmed by 5 bases and 3 bases, with 8 bases remaining between them. This CDR3 contains 13 residues. Germline V gene sequence: CDR1 MNHEY, CDR2 SMNVEV (reference sequence). This CDR3 reads CASSANNNQPQHF. CDR3 DNA sequence: TGTGCCAGCAGTGCGAATAACAATCAGCCCCAGCATTTT.

The chain links TRBV30 to TRBJ1-4, with 9 bases aligning to TRBD1. The J segment lost 8 bases and the V segment lost 0 bases, leaving 13 bases of the junction unmatched. Germline CDR1 is GTSNPN and CDR2 is SVGIG (reference sequence). CDR3 size: 17 residues. Here the CDR3 reads CAWSVDRSGQGREKLFF. Here the CDR3 DNA reads TGTGCCTGGAGTGTAGATAGGTCGGGACAGGGTCGGGAAAAACTGTTTTTT.